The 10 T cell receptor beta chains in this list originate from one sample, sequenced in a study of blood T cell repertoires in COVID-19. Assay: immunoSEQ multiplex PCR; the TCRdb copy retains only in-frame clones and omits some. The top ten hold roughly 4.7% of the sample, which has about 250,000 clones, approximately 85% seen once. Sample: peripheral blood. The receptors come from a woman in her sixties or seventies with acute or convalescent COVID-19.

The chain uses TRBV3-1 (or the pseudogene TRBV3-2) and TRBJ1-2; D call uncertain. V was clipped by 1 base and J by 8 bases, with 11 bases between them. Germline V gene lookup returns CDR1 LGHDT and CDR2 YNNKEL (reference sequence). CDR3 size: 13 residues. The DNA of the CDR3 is TGTGCCAGCAGCCAAGCATACCGTCGGGGCTACACCTTC. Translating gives CASSQAYRRGYTF.

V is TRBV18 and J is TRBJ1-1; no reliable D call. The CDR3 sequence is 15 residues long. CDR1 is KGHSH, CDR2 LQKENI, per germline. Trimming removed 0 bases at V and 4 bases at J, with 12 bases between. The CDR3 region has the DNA TGTGCCAGCTCACCACCGAACGGGAGAGGCACTGAAGCTTTCTTT. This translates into CASSPPNGRGTEAFF.

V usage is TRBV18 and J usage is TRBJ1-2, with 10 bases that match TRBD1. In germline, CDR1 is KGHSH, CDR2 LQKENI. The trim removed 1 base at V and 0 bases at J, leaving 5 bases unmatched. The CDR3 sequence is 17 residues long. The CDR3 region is CASSPRTGGKPNYGYTF. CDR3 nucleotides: TGTGCCAGCTCACCACGGACAGGGGGAAAACCTAACTATGGCTACACCTTC.

The CDR3 nucleotides are TGTGCCAGCAGCTTGCGACTAGCGGGGGGGAACACAGATACGCAGTATTTT. Its translation is CASSLRLAGGNTDTQYF. The chain links TRBV5-4 to TRBJ2-3, with 14 bases that match TRBD2. This CDR3 comprises 17 residues. J gave up 2 bases and V 1 base, and 3 bases lay outside the gene matches. CDR1 SGHNT and CDR2 YYREEE come from the germline V gene (reference sequence).

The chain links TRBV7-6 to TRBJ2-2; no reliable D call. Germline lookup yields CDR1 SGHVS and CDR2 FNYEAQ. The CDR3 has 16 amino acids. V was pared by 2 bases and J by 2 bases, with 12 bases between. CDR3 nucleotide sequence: TGTGCCAGCAGCTTAAATGCCGCAGGAAACACCGGGGAGCTGTTTTTT. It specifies CASSLNAAGNTGELFF.

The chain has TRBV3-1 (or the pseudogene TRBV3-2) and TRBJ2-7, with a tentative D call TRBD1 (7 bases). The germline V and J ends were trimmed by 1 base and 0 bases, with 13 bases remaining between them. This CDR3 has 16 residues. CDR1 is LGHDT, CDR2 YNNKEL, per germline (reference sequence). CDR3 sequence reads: CASSQVAGGLSYEQYF. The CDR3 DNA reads TGTGCCAGCAGCCAAGTGGCAGGGGGACTCTCCTACGAGCAGTACTTC.

In DNA, the CDR3 is TGTGCCAGTACCGAACTGCCGGGGAGCAATCAGCCCCAGCATTTT. Encoded protein: CASTELPGSNQPQHF. The V and J genes are TRBV19 and TRBJ1-5; no reliable D call. CDR3 size: 15 residues. Per the germline V gene, CDR1 is LNHDA and CDR2 is SQIVND (reference sequence). Trimming removed 7 bases from V and 1 base from J, with 14 bases in between. Using reference TRBV19 and TRBJ1-5 for the parts outside the CDR3, the full variable domain is DGGITQSPKYLFRKEGQNVTLSCEQNLNHDAMYWYRQDPGQGLRLIYYSQIVNDFQKGDIAEGYSVSREKKESFPLTVTSAQKNPTAFYLCASTELPGSNQPQHFGDGTRLSIL.

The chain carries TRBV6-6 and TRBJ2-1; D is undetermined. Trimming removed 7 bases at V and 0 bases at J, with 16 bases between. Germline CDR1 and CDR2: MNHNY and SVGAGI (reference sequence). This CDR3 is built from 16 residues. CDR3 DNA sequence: TGTGCCAGCAATCGCGAGACTTTAATCTCCTACAATGAGCAGTTCTTC. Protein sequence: CASNRETLISYNEQFF.

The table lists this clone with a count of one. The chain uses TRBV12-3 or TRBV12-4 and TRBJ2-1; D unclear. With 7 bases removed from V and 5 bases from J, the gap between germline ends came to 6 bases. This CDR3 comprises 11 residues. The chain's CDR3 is CASNLNNEQFF. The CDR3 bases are TGTGCCAGCAACTTAAACAATGAGCAGTTCTTC.

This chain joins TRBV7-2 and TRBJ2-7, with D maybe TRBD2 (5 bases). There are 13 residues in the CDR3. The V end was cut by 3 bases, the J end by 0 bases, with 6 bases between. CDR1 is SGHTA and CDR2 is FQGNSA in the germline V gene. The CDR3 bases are TGTGCCAGCAGCTTCGGGGTCTCCTACGAGCAGTACTTC. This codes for CASSFGVSYEQYF.